The 17 T cell receptor beta chains below all came from one sample that was sequenced in a study of shared clonotypes between healthy human individuals. Clones were read by immunoSEQ multiplex PCR, and TCRdb kept only the in-frame ones, dropping some. In the table there are about 2.4 million clones, around nine tenths of which are singletons. The sequenced material came from naive CD4+ T cells sorted from blood. The sample's subset: CD45RA+ positively selected. The receptors come from a man aged 18 to 29 in good health.

This chain uses TRBV7-2 with TRBJ1-3, with a tentative D call TRBD1 (6 bases). Per germline, CDR1 SGHTA and CDR2 FQGNSA. V dropped 4 bases and J dropped 8 bases, with 18 bases sitting between them. The CDR3 is 15 residues long. The CDR3 nucleotides read TGTGCCAGCAGCTCCACAGGGAGCCGTGCAGACACCATATATTTT. Amino acid sequence: CASSSTGSRADTIYF.

CDR3 in DNA: TGTGCCAGCGGGGACGGGTTTCAGCCCCAGCATTTT. As protein: CASGDGFQPQHF. J is TRBJ1-5 and V is TRBV28, with a weak D call TRBD1 (5 bases). The germline gives CDR1 MDHEN, CDR2 SYDVKM. The CDR3 is 12 residues long. Trimming shortened V by 8 bases and J by 6 bases, and 11 bases separated the two germline ends.

The V call is TRBV4-2, the J call TRBJ1-5, with D tentatively TRBD1 (6 bases). The V end was cut by 0 bases, the J end by 7 bases, with 10 bases between. The CDR3 runs to 14 residues. CDR1 and CDR2 (germline): LGHNA, YNFKEQ. The CDR3, as DNA: TGTGCCAGCAGCCAAGATACAGGGAGGCAGCCCCAGCATTTT. Translating gives CASSQDTGRQPQHF.

The rearrangement joins TRBV29-1 to TRBJ2-6; D is unclear. CDR3 length: 14 amino acids. Germline V gene data show CDR1 as SQVTM and CDR2 as ANQGSEA. V shed 6 bases and J shed 0 bases, with 9 bases lying between them. The CDR3: CSVGPLSGANVLTF. The DNA of the CDR3 is TGCAGCGTCGGACCCCTCTCTGGGGCCAACGTCCTGACTTTC.

The rearrangement links TRBV30 to TRBJ2-6; TRBD1 might be the D (6 bases). Between the trimmed V and J ends, which lost 4 bases and 1 base, there was a span of 14 bases. The CDR3 extends over 16 amino acids. Germline V lookup: CDR1 GTSNPN, CDR2 SVGIG (reference sequence). CDR3 sequence reads: CAWIATGISGANVLTF. The CDR3 region has the DNA TGTGCCTGGATAGCGACAGGCATTTCTGGGGCCAACGTCCTGACTTTC.

Details on this clone: The same CDR3 also results from other DNA sequences found in this sample. The chain carries TRBV6-5 and TRBJ1-3, with D hard to call. Germline values: CDR1 MNHEY, CDR2 SVGAGI. This CDR3 has 13 amino acids. Trimming removed 5 bases from V and 1 base from J, with 6 bases in between. CDR3 sequence: CASSLGSGNTIYF. In DNA form, the CDR3 reads TGTGCCAGCAGTCTGGGATCTGGAAACACCATATATTTT.

The chain couples TRBV28 to TRBJ2-1; D gene ambiguous. The ends were cut back, 6 bases at V and 7 bases at J, with 10 bases in the middle. Germline V gene lookup returns CDR1 MDHEN and CDR2 SYDVKM. CDR3 length: 12 residues. CDR3 nucleotides: TGTGCCAGCAGCTTTCGGGTAAATGAGCAGTTCTTC. Translation: CASSFRVNEQFF.

The chain employs TRBV11-2 and TRBJ2-5; D is undetermined. Germline V gene sequence: CDR1 SGHAT, CDR2 FQNNGV. There are 16 residues in the CDR3. The ends were cut back, 4 bases at V and 4 bases at J, with 19 bases in the middle. The CDR3 DNA sequence: TGTGCCAGCAGCTCGGGCCCAACCGGGCCCTTAGAGACCCAGTACTTC. Translating gives CASSSGPTGPLETQYF.

This sequence joins TRBV6-6 and TRBJ1-2, with 7 bases fitting TRBD1. The ends lost 2 bases at V and 4 bases at J; junction bases unmatched: 7. CDR1 is MNHNY, CDR2 SVGAGI, per germline (reference sequence). The CDR3 sequence is 15 residues long. The CDR3 here is CASSYPGDSAYGYTF. For the CDR3, the DNA is TGTGCCAGCAGTTACCCGGGGGACAGCGCCTATGGCTACACCTTC.

V and J are TRBV5-1 and TRBJ2-3; the D call may be TRBD1 or TRBD2 (5 bases each). V gave up 3 bases and J gave up 3 bases, with 11 bases separating them. The CDR3 totals 14 residues. Per the germline V gene, CDR1 is SGHRS and CDR2 is YFSETQ. The CDR3 region is CASSWTRETDTQYF. The CDR3 bases are TGCGCCAGCAGCTGGACACGGGAAACAGATACGCAGTATTTT.

The J gene is TRBJ2-7, the V gene TRBV5-1, with 11 bases identical to TRBD1. The trim removed 4 bases at V and 6 bases at J, leaving 6 bases unmatched. Germline lookup yields CDR1 SGHRS and CDR2 YFSETQ. The CDR3 runs to 14 residues. The CDR3 DNA reads TGCGCCAGCAGCAACGGACAGGGGGCAGGCGAGCAGTACTTC. Translated, it gives CASSNGQGAGEQYF.

This chain joins TRBV6-6 and TRBJ1-2; D is possibly TRBD1 (5 bases). Trimming took off 6 bases at V and 0 bases at J, with 14 bases between the two ends. CDR1 is MNHNY and CDR2 is SVGAGI in the germline V gene (reference sequence). There are 15 residues in the CDR3. The CDR3 region is CASSPDRTSNYGYTF. CDR3 in DNA: TGTGCCAGCAGCCCTGACAGAACCTCTAACTATGGCTACACCTTC.

V gene TRBV18 combines with J gene TRBJ2-3; D is possibly TRBD1 or TRBD2 (5 bases each). The CDR3 has 16 amino acids. Trimming took off 3 bases at V and 4 bases at J, with 17 bases between the two ends. CDR1 is KGHSH and CDR2 is LQKENI in the germline V gene. In nucleotides, the CDR3 is TGTGCCAGCTCACCGGTCTCCGGGGCGGGCTCAGATACGCAGTATTTT. Its protein product is CASSPVSGAGSDTQYF.

J is TRBJ2-2 and V is TRBV19, with TRBD2 identical over 14 bases. This CDR3 contains 17 residues. The J segment lost 5 bases and the V segment lost 5 bases, leaving 7 bases of the junction unmatched. CDR1 LNHDA and CDR2 SQIVND come from the germline V gene (reference sequence). The CDR3 coding sequence is TGTGCCAGTAGTCCCGGGACTAGCGGGAGTGGTACCGGGGAGCTGTTTTTT. As protein: CASSPGTSGSGTGELFF.

The V gene is TRBV29-1, the J gene TRBJ1-5; TRBD1 matches at 8 bases. The junction had 7 bases not matched to a gene; V was cut back by 5 bases and J by 7 bases. The V gene's germline CDR1 is SQVTM and CDR2 ANQGSEA. This CDR3 contains 13 residues. The CDR3 spells CSVSGQVGQPQHF. The CDR3 region has the DNA TGCAGCGTTTCGGGACAGGTCGGCCAGCCCCAGCATTTT.

The rearrangement uses TRBV7-9 and TRBJ2-5, with unresolved D. CDR1 and CDR2 (germline): SEHNR, FQNEAQ (reference sequence). The CDR3 contains 14 residues. Trimming removed 5 bases from V and 4 bases from J, with 14 bases in between. The CDR3, as DNA: TGTGCCAGCAGCCGGACCCTACGTGGAGAGACCCAGTACTTC. Residues: CASSRTLRGETQYF.

The rearrangement joins TRBV29-1 to TRBJ2-1; no reliable D call. The CDR3 loop spans 12 amino acids. Per germline, CDR1 SQVTM and CDR2 ANQGSEA. Deletions cut 2 bases from V and 10 bases from J, with 12 bases between. The CDR3 here is CSVEINEQEQFF. The CDR3, as DNA: TGCAGCGTTGAAATTAACGAACAAGAGCAGTTCTTC.